This TCR beta chain was profiled in a study of blood T cell repertoires in COVID-19. V trimming: 5 bases; J trimming: 3 bases; junction bases outside the gene matches: 8. CDR3 length: 15 residues. CDR1 and CDR2 (germline): MNHNY, SVGAGI (reference sequence). Generated by immunoSEQ multiplex PCR, the TCRdb table keeps only in-frame clones and is missing some. The table records about 210,000 clones, roughly 89% of them present only once. Sequencing was performed on PBMCs or T cells enriched from blood (not recorded which). The sequence derives from a man aged 18-30 years with acute COVID-19. The chain employs TRBV6-6 and TRBJ2-3; TRBD1 matches 7 bases. DNA for the CDR3: TGTGCCAGCAGTAAGCTAGAGGGACAGACAGATACGCAGTATTTT. Translation gives CASSKLEGQTDTQYF.